This T cell receptor beta chain originates from a study of T cells in Graves' hyperthyroidism and ophthalmopathy. Inclusion characteristics of ophthalmopathy patients comprised a Clinical Activity Score of at least 3, a NOSPECS grade of at least 4, and duration under 3 months. General observations from the study: Most expanded thyroid clonotypes above 0.001 also appeared in blood.

Amplification of TCR beta CDR3 regions used RNA as the template. In the first-round RT-PCR of the TCR CDR3, the HTBI primer set was used. Each CDR3 protein is one row after TCRdb ran MiXCR on the multiplex PCR reads. The data contain 220,000 or so distinct CDR3 sequences, 16% of them seen just once; the ten biggest clones take up 28%. On this clonotype itself: The antigen is undetermined.

V shed 4 bases and J 2 bases; nucleotides not matched to a gene: 7. This CDR3 contains 16 residues. Germline assignment: CDR1 MDHEN and CDR2 SYDVKM. The origin of this receptor is a woman under 30 with Graves' ophthalmopathy. Sequenced input: blood. This chain links TRBV28 with TRBJ2-3, with TRBD1 identical over 9 bases. CDR3: CASSSPGTGNTDTQYF. The CDR3 bases are TGTGCCAGCAGTTCACCCGGGACAGGGAACACAGATACGCAGTATTTT.